These 9 T cell receptor beta chains originate from one sample sequenced in a study of T-cell memory formation after mild COVID-19. TCRdb re-analysed the 5' RACE reads in MiXCR, keeping a single row per CDR3 protein. The table has a few hundred thousand distinct CDR3 sequences, roughly 10% seen once. The source material was PBMCs or a T cell subset sorted from them (not recorded which). The receptors stem from a man aged 18 to 30 who had mild COVID-19 (a few samples of this study predate the infection). Cell type and time point are not known.

This clonotype was counted only a few times. This chain links TRBV5-1 with TRBJ2-5, with 9 positions matching TRBD2. CDR1 and CDR2 from the germline V gene are SGHRS and YFSETQ. V was pared by 5 bases and J by 4 bases, with 15 bases of the junction left unmatched. The CDR3 has 17 residues. CDR3 bases: TGCGCCAGCAGTCAGGGCCGAGCGGGGGGCCACAGAGAGACCCAGTACTTC. Its translation: CASSQGRAGGHRETQYF.

This clonotype was seen at least ten times. The chain uses TRBV20-1 and TRBJ2-3; 8 nucleotides line up with TRBD2. CDR1 is DFQATT, CDR2 SNEGSKA, per germline (reference sequence). The CDR3 runs to 15 residues. V trimming: 6 bases; J trimming: 0 bases; junction bases outside the gene matches: 8. The CDR3 DNA reads TGCAGTGCCCTCCCGGGGGGGACTAGCACAGATACGCAGTATTTT. Protein: CSALPGGTSTDTQYF.

This clonotype was seen more than once but under ten times. The chain employs TRBV12-3 or TRBV12-4 and TRBJ2-5; D unresolved. This CDR3 contains 13 residues. Trimming pared 7 bases from V and 5 bases from J, leaving 14 bases between. CDR3: CASTPPDGETQYF. DNA of the CDR3: TGTGCCAGCACCCCCCCGGACGGGGAGACCCAGTACTTC.

This clonotype was detected a few times. The chain uses TRBV4-1 and TRBJ1-4, with a possible D match to TRBD1 (6 bases). V was clipped by 3 bases and J by 4 bases, with 12 bases between them. CDR3 length: 15 residues. CDR1 is MGHRA and CDR2 is YSYEKL in the germline V gene. The CDR3 region has the DNA TGCGCCAGCAGCCAGCAGGAGGGACATAATGAAAAACTGTTTTTT. It encodes CASSQQEGHNEKLFF.

This clonotype was seen a handful of times. This sequence joins TRBV5-6 and TRBJ2-3; D is perhaps TRBD1 or TRBD2 (5 bases each). This CDR3 has 14 residues. Per the germline V gene, CDR1 is SGHDT and CDR2 is YYEEEE. The V end was cut by 1 base, the J end by 4 bases, with 10 bases between. CDR3 in DNA: TGTGCCAGCAGCTTGAAAAGGGGAGCAGATACGCAGTATTTT. This sequence encodes CASSLKRGADTQYF.

The CDR3 sequence: CASSPRGSGYTF. The CDR3 DNA reads as TGTGCCAGCAGCCCCAGGGGTTCCGGCTACACCTTC. The rearrangement uses TRBV7-2 and TRBJ1-2; tentatively, D is TRBD1 (6 bases). CDR1 SGHTA and CDR2 FQGNSA come from the germline V gene. V was clipped by 5 bases and J by 8 bases, with 12 bases between them. This CDR3 has 12 amino acids.

The chain links TRBV6-5 to TRBJ2-3, with D unclear. V was pared by 5 bases and J by 4 bases, with 7 bases between. CDR1 and CDR2 (germline): MNHEY, SVGAGI. This CDR3 has 12 amino acids. CDR3 sequence reads: CASSGHPDTQYF. The CDR3 coding sequence is TGTGCCAGCAGTGGTCACCCAGATACGCAGTATTTT.

This chain joins TRBV4-1 and TRBJ1-2, with D unresolved. The CDR3 spans 14 residues. Germline V gene data show CDR1 as MGHRA and CDR2 as YSYEKL. Between the trimmed V and J ends, which lost 0 bases and 0 bases, there was a span of 5 bases. CDR3 DNA: TGCGCCAGCAGCCAAGAGGCAGCTAACTATGGCTACACCTTC. This sequence encodes CASSQEAANYGYTF.

There are a few counts of this clonotype. The J gene is TRBJ2-7, the V gene TRBV10-2; no definite D call. The CDR3 runs to 15 residues. Trimming left V 4 bases short and J 6 bases short, with 19 bases between. The germline V gene has CDR1 WSHSY and CDR2 SAAADI. The DNA for the CDR3 is TGCGCCAGCAGTGTATCATTAGGTTGGGAAAGCGAGCAGTACTTC. It is translated as CASSVSLGWESEQYF.